A selection of T cell receptor beta chains follows, all from one sample in a study of blood T cell repertoires in COVID-19. Data came from immunoSEQ multiplex PCR; TCRdb stores just in-frame clones and leaves some out. The sample carries 120,000 to 150,000 clones, 80% to 85% recorded once. Specimen: peripheral blood. Source of these receptors: a human donor in a cohort sampled during active COVID-19. Each CDR3 is given with its conserved first and last residue. A D gene is named only where the DNA matches it firmly. Expanded clones are given a class, and other clones once, few, many or no size at all.

v_gene: TRBV5-1; d_gene: .; j_gene: TRBJ1-2; abundance: .; len: 13; CDR3aa: CASSGQTNYGYTF; CDR3nt: TGCGCCAGCAGCGGACAGACTAACTATGGCTACACCTTC
v_gene: TRBV7-9; d_gene: .; j_gene: TRBJ1-1; abundance: .; len: 12; CDR3aa: CASSLGRPEAFF; CDR3nt: TGTGCCAGCAGCCTAGGGAGGCCTGAAGCTTTCTTT
v_gene: TRBV19; d_gene: .; j_gene: TRBJ2-2; abundance: once; len: 15; CDR3aa: CASTGSGLNTGELFF; CDR3nt: TGTGCCAGTACCGGTTCGGGATTGAACACCGGGGAGCTGTTTTTT
v_gene: TRBV5-4; d_gene: TRBD1; j_gene: TRBJ2-2; abundance: .; len: 19; CDR3aa: CASSSVYRDRGADTGELFF; CDR3nt: TGTGCCAGCAGCTCGGTATACCGGGACAGGGGGGCCGACACCGGGGAGCTGTTTTTT
v_gene: TRBV6-4; d_gene: TRBD2; j_gene: TRBJ2-3; abundance: .; len: 15; CDR3aa: CASSEGGGTTDTQYF; CDR3nt: TGTGCCAGCAGTGAGGGCGGGGGGACTACAGATACGCAGTATTTT
v_gene: TRBV7-3; d_gene: .; j_gene: TRBJ2-2; abundance: few; len: 15; CDR3aa: CASTLHTRYTGELFF; CDR3nt: TGTGCCAGCACCCTCCACACTAGATACACCGGGGAGCTGTTTTTT
v_gene: TRBV7-2; d_gene: TRBD1; j_gene: TRBJ2-3; abundance: .; len: 19; CDR3aa: CASSPPTLDRAVPTDTQYF; CDR3nt: TGTGCCAGCAGCCCACCAACCCTAGACAGGGCTGTTCCCACAGATACGCAGTATTTT
v_gene: TRBV7-2; d_gene: TRBD1; j_gene: TRBJ1-2; abundance: .; len: 16; CDR3aa: CASSRGQGITNYGYTF; CDR3nt: TGTGCCAGCAGCCGGGGACAGGGGATCACTAACTATGGCTACACCTTC
v_gene: TRBV19; d_gene: .; j_gene: TRBJ1-6; abundance: few; len: 16; CDR3aa: CASSIDLGSKNSPLHF; CDR3nt: TGTGCCAGTAGTATAGATCTCGGTTCCAAGAATTCACCCCTCCACTTT
v_gene: TRBV28; d_gene: .; j_gene: TRBJ2-5; abundance: once; len: 13; CDR3aa: CASSAGTQETQYF; CDR3nt: TGTGCCAGCAGTGCGGGTACACAAGAGACCCAGTACTTC
v_gene: TRBV5-4; d_gene: .; j_gene: TRBJ1-1; abundance: .; len: 13; CDR3aa: CASSSDTHTEAFF; CDR3nt: TGTGCCAGCAGTTCGGACACTCACACTGAAGCTTTCTTT
v_gene: TRBV18; d_gene: .; j_gene: TRBJ1-1; abundance: .; len: 14; CDR3aa: CASSPAGVNTEAFF; CDR3nt: TGTGCCAGCTCACCGGCCGGGGTGAACACTGAAGCTTTCTTT
v_gene: TRBV12-3/TRBV12-4; d_gene: TRBD1; j_gene: TRBJ1-2; abundance: .; len: 12; CDR3aa: CASSRDRVGYTF; CDR3nt: TGTGCCAGCAGTCGGGACAGGGTTGGCTACACCTTC
v_gene: TRBV12-3/TRBV12-4; d_gene: TRBD1; j_gene: TRBJ1-2; abundance: .; len: 13; CDR3aa: CASSPGQVYGYTF; CDR3nt: TGTGCCAGCAGTCCGGGACAGGTCTATGGCTACACCTTC
v_gene: TRBV10-1; d_gene: .; j_gene: TRBJ1-4; abundance: .; len: 16; CDR3aa: CASSRTGRRGREKLFF; CDR3nt: TGCGCCAGCAGTAGAACCGGACGGAGGGGACGTGAAAAACTGTTTTTT
v_gene: TRBV10-3; d_gene: .; j_gene: TRBJ1-2; abundance: once; len: 14; CDR3aa: CAISAADSNYGYTF; CDR3nt: TGTGCCATCAGCGCCGCGGACAGCAACTATGGCTACACCTTC
v_gene: TRBV18; d_gene: TRBD1; j_gene: TRBJ2-7; abundance: .; len: 15; CDR3aa: CASSPGTGEGYEQYF; CDR3nt: TGTGCCAGCTCACCCGGGACAGGGGAAGGGTACGAGCAGTACTTC
v_gene: TRBV9; d_gene: .; j_gene: TRBJ1-1; abundance: .; len: 15; CDR3aa: CASSVAPSMNTEAFF; CDR3nt: TGTGCCAGCAGCGTAGCTCCCTCTATGAACACTGAAGCTTTCTTT
v_gene: TRBV18; d_gene: .; j_gene: TRBJ1-6; abundance: .; len: 15; CDR3aa: CASSPPEGVNSPLHF; CDR3nt: TGTGCCAGCTCACCACCGGAGGGAGTTAATTCACCCCTCCACTTT
v_gene: TRBV3-1/TRBV3-2; d_gene: .; j_gene: TRBJ2-5; abundance: .; len: 11; CDR3aa: CASSLVETQYF; CDR3nt: TGTGCCAGCAGCCTCGTGGAGACCCAGTACTTC
v_gene: TRBV7-2; d_gene: .; j_gene: TRBJ2-7; abundance: .; len: 14; CDR3aa: CASSLAPWGDEQYF; CDR3nt: TGTGCCAGCAGCTTAGCGCCCTGGGGGGACGAGCAGTACTTC
v_gene: TRBV6-6; d_gene: TRBD1; j_gene: TRBJ1-2; abundance: .; len: 15; CDR3aa: CATKRPGQGLLGYTF; CDR3nt: TGTGCCACGAAACGACCGGGACAGGGCCTACTGGGCTACACCTTC
v_gene: TRBV28; d_gene: .; j_gene: TRBJ1-2; abundance: .; len: 15; CDR3aa: CASRSGPGGSLGYTF; CDR3nt: TGTGCCAGCAGGTCCGGACCGGGGGGCTCGCTTGGCTACACCTTC
v_gene: TRBV29-1; d_gene: .; j_gene: TRBJ1-5; abundance: few; len: 14; CDR3aa: CSVFILRRNQPQHF; CDR3nt: TGCAGCGTTTTTATTTTAAGGCGGAATCAGCCCCAGCATTTT
v_gene: TRBV7-2; d_gene: TRBD2; j_gene: TRBJ2-7; abundance: .; len: 14; CDR3aa: CASSLGLAGYEQYF; CDR3nt: TGTGCCAGCAGCCTAGGACTAGCGGGCTACGAGCAGTACTTC
v_gene: TRBV7-3; d_gene: .; j_gene: TRBJ2-3; abundance: .; len: 16; CDR3aa: CASSLKGLSRTDTQYF; CDR3nt: TGTGCCAGCAGCTTAAAAGGACTATCCCGCACAGATACGCAGTATTTT
v_gene: TRBV19; d_gene: TRBD1; j_gene: TRBJ2-7; abundance: .; len: 15; CDR3aa: CASSTSGTGGFEQYF; CDR3nt: TGTGCCAGTAGTACTTCCGGGACAGGGGGTTTCGAGCAGTACTTC
v_gene: TRBV18; d_gene: .; j_gene: TRBJ1-1; abundance: .; len: 15; CDR3aa: CASSPGNTVNTEAFF; CDR3nt: TGTGCCAGCTCCCCCGGTAATACAGTGAACACTGAAGCTTTCTTT
v_gene: TRBV5-6; d_gene: .; j_gene: TRBJ1-1; abundance: .; len: 15; CDR3aa: CASSLGWRGNTEAFF; CDR3nt: TGTGCCAGCAGCTTGGGGTGGAGGGGGAACACTGAAGCTTTCTTT
v_gene: TRBV28; d_gene: .; j_gene: TRBJ2-5; abundance: .; len: 14; CDR3aa: CASSSGGLPETQYF; CDR3nt: TGTGCCAGCAGTTCAGGGGGGCTCCCGGAGACCCAGTACTTC
v_gene: TRBV3-1/TRBV3-2; d_gene: .; j_gene: TRBJ1-2; abundance: .; len: 15; CDR3aa: CASSLRGGDNYGYTF; CDR3nt: TGTGCCAGCAGCCTCCGTGGGGGGGATAACTATGGCTACACCTTC
v_gene: TRBV9; d_gene: TRBD1; j_gene: TRBJ2-2; abundance: .; len: 18; CDR3aa: CASSLNPRDRAGTGELFF; CDR3nt: TGTGCCAGCAGCCTCAATCCAAGGGACAGGGCGGGCACCGGGGAGCTGTTTTTT
v_gene: TRBV4-1; d_gene: TRBD1; j_gene: TRBJ2-7; abundance: .; len: 16; CDR3aa: CASSQDGQEYFYEQYF; CDR3nt: TGCGCCAGCAGCCAAGACGGACAGGAATATTTCTACGAGCAGTACTTC
v_gene: TRBV5-1; d_gene: .; j_gene: TRBJ2-2; abundance: once; len: 13; CDR3aa: CASSYDTAGELFF; CDR3nt: TGCGCCAGCAGCTACGACACCGCCGGGGAGCTGTTTTTT
v_gene: TRBV5-1; d_gene: TRBD1; j_gene: TRBJ1-1; abundance: .; len: 16; CDR3aa: CASSPGQGVVNTEAFF; CDR3nt: TGCGCCAGCAGCCCCGGACAGGGGGTAGTGAACACTGAAGCTTTCTTT
v_gene: TRBV10-3; d_gene: .; j_gene: TRBJ1-1; abundance: .; len: 14; CDR3aa: CAISEGQGNTEAFF; CDR3nt: TGTGCCATCAGTGAAGGGCAGGGGAACACTGAAGCTTTCTTT
v_gene: TRBV18; d_gene: .; j_gene: TRBJ1-3; abundance: .; len: 17; CDR3aa: CASSPPGLGHSGNTIYF; CDR3nt: TGTGCCAGCTCACCACCAGGCCTGGGGCACTCTGGAAACACCATATATTTT
v_gene: TRBV6-5; d_gene: TRBD2; j_gene: TRBJ2-7; abundance: .; len: 14; CDR3aa: CASKNSGGTYEQYF; CDR3nt: TGTGCCAGCAAAAATAGCGGGGGGACATACGAGCAGTACTTC
v_gene: TRBV11-1; d_gene: TRBD1; j_gene: TRBJ1-1; abundance: .; len: 14; CDR3aa: CASSRGDRHTEAFF; CDR3nt: TGTGCCAGCAGCCGCGGGGACAGACACACTGAAGCTTTCTTT
v_gene: TRBV9; d_gene: .; j_gene: TRBJ2-3; abundance: .; len: 14; CDR3aa: CASSVGASADTQYF; CDR3nt: TGTGCCAGCAGCGTAGGGGCATCCGCAGATACGCAGTATTTT
v_gene: TRBV6-1; d_gene: .; j_gene: TRBJ2-2; abundance: .; len: 16; CDR3aa: CASSEASQRVGGELFF; CDR3nt: TGTGCCAGCAGTGAGGCAAGCCAGCGGGTCGGCGGGGAGCTGTTTTTT
v_gene: TRBV5-5; d_gene: TRBD2; j_gene: TRBJ2-7; abundance: few; len: 15; CDR3aa: CASSLSTSRSYEQYF; CDR3nt: TGTGCCAGCAGCTTGTCGACTAGCCGATCCTACGAGCAGTACTTC
v_gene: TRBV27; d_gene: TRBD2; j_gene: TRBJ2-5; abundance: .; len: 11; CDR3aa: CASSLGGAQYF; CDR3nt: TGTGCCAGCAGTCTGGGGGGGGCCCAGTACTTC
v_gene: TRBV7-9; d_gene: TRBD1; j_gene: TRBJ1-1; abundance: .; len: 17; CDR3aa: CASSLGTGLVKYTEAFF; CDR3nt: TGTGCCAGCAGTCTAGGGACAGGGTTGGTTAAGTACACTGAAGCTTTCTTT
v_gene: TRBV19; d_gene: TRBD1; j_gene: TRBJ1-2; abundance: .; len: 15; CDR3aa: CASSILDRVFYGYTF; CDR3nt: TGTGCCAGTAGTATTCTGGACAGGGTTTTCTATGGCTACACCTTC
v_gene: TRBV2; d_gene: .; j_gene: TRBJ1-5; abundance: .; len: 15; CDR3aa: CASSKGGGSNQPQHF; CDR3nt: TGTGCCAGCAGCAAAGGGGGGGGAAGCAATCAGCCCCAGCATTTT